This record concerns one T cell receptor (beta chain) sequence. These data originate in a study of blood T cell repertoires in COVID-19. Study at large: Samples came from the United States, Italy and Spain, spanning acute and convalescent COVID-19. PBMCs, B-cell-depleted T cells, or T cells were the source of the cDNA or gDNA that made up the material.

The CDR3 totals 14 residues. Per germline, CDR1 MNHEY and CDR2 SVGAGI. V was clipped by 0 bases and J by 5 bases, with 10 bases between them. Study processing details: For nucleated cells, counts were estimated from reference gene primer amplification. Generated by immunoSEQ multiplex PCR, the TCRdb table keeps only in-frame clones and is missing some. D and trimming were read from the DNA, whereas the V and J calls and clone size are those reported in that table. Among around 70,000 clones listed, 80% to 90% were seen once. Sequencing was done on a sample of peripheral blood. The rearrangement links TRBV6-5 to TRBJ2-5; possibly TRBD2 for D (5 bases). This TCR was recovered from a woman of 80 years or more with active or convalescent COVID-19. CDR3 DNA sequence: TGTGCCAGCAGTTACTCTCGAGGGTACGAGACCCAGTACTTC. It encodes CASSYSRGYETQYF.